The clone carrying this T cell receptor beta chain has just a few counts. The V end was cut by 3 bases, the J end by 13 bases, with 16 bases between. This CDR3 comprises 12 residues. Germline V lookup: CDR1 DFQATT, CDR2 SNEGSKA (reference sequence). Individual cDNA molecules were tagged with unique molecular identifiers, the study reported. TCRdb fed the 5' RACE reads into MiXCR, producing one record per CDR3 protein. The sample lists over 50,000 distinct CDR3 sequences, roughly 10% occurring once. The source of the sample is a study of early T cells in non-severe SARS-CoV-2 infection. Overall study context: The input, bulk RNA from unsorted whole blood, was sequenced, and chains were unpaired.

The chain is built from TRBV20-1 and TRBJ2-1; weak D call: TRBD2 (6 bases). This clonotype originated in an adult who was a healthcare worker with PCR-confirmed SARS-CoV-2 infection or an uninfected control (not recorded which). Sequenced sample: whole blood. CDR3 sequence (DNA): TGCAGTGCTAGTCGACTAGGAATGGAACAGTTCTTC. Amino acid sequence: CSASRLGMEQFF.